These T cell receptor beta chains were read from a single sample in a study of blood T cell repertoires in COVID-19. Sequenced by immunoSEQ multiplex PCR; TCRdb stores in-frame clones only, minus some. The sample records 70,000 to 100,000 clones, approximately 90% being singletons. Source material: peripheral blood. The receptors originated from a woman aged 80 or over with active COVID-19. The CDR3 runs from the conserved cysteine through the conserved F or W.

v_call cdr3_aa
TRBV19 CASRRDSRSLTDTQYF
TRBV11-2 CASSLGGQGMIETQYF
TRBV7-9 CASSLAEPSGGLQFF
TRBV7-9 CASSPGGTGQNEKLFF
TRBV5-1 CASSLVWGANTGELFF
TRBV18 CASSPPGDLNEKLFF
TRBV5-1 CASSSTLLAGTTDTQYF
TRBV28 CASSLGRYPRDYTF
TRBV18 CASSPDGQVYNQPQHF
TRBV4-1 CASSLHPQVASVNIQYF
TRBV28 CASISGSGTGELFF
TRBV5-4 CAGNGGGGSGRANEQFF
TRBV4-2 CASSQDGTDPSYEQYF
TRBV5-3 CARSSDRGNTEAFF
TRBV7-6 CASSSRQGNYGYTF
TRBV28 CASSSYPGGRGRNLNIQYF
TRBV6-5 CASSLQGGPGETQYF
TRBV28 CASSPGTGTYNEQFF
TRBV6-2/TRBV6-3 CASSYQAYTEAFF
TRBV27 CASKREGPGRETQYF
TRBV28 CASQNSGSVNEQFF
TRBV6-5 CASNIDRGGLYEQYF
TRBV28 CASRNRAGTEAFF
TRBV27 CASSSVRALYGYTF
TRBV19 CASSRGTSEYNEQFF
TRBV19 CASSEGVTGNTIYF
TRBV7-9 CASSPRTGEGSPLHF
TRBV5-1 CASSLVGTVQPGLAGGPYNEQFF
TRBV3-1/TRBV3-2 CASSPSPWGDRGFGYTF
TRBV3-1/TRBV3-2 CASSQDKGTSGRRCSYNEQFF
TRBV28 CASRKSGFIYEQYF
TRBV14 CASSRGPDTQYF
TRBV5-1 CASSSWGGGYYGYTF
TRBV28 CASQQGIYGYTF
TRBV4-1 CASSQASGVFAQYF
TRBV4-1 CASRGVFEQFF
TRBV6-1 CASSEQGVDIQYF
TRBV10-3 CAMGSPGTQNYGYTF
TRBV7-2 CASSLAQLGGTDTQYF
TRBV6-5 CASSYLWGDSYEQYF
TRBV5-8 CASSLDPSPYNEQFF
TRBV13 CASSSLAGGSYTGELFF
TRBV12-3/TRBV12-4 CASRLQASEQYF
TRBV20-1 CSASGGANYGYTF
TRBV5-1 CASSLVGLNYGYTF
TRBV6-1 CASSELGRVGHEQFF
TRBV20-1 CSASFPSGGVYNEQFF
TRBV7-9 CASSSLTGINYGYTF
TRBV19 CATSRDRGNEQFF
TRBV6-5 CASSYPQGFAETQYF
TRBV28 CASTNGRDTSYEQYF
TRBV6-5 CASSSDNRIMYEQFF
TRBV5-4 CASSSWYGTGNSPLHF
TRBV19 CASTKGTGTYEQYF